The 30 T cell receptor beta chains presented below share a single source sample, sequenced in a study of identical twins (dated by TCRdb to 2015 to 2016). The library was obtained by 5' RACE. The instrument was an Illumina HiSeq 2000. TCRdb reprocessed the public reads (quality trimming at Q25 with fastp, clone calling with MiXCR) and kept in-frame beta chains. Duplicate CDR3 protein sequences are folded into a single record with the most common DNA and genes. The sample yields about 530,000 distinct CDR3 sequences; 13% to 15% were counted once. Of the sample, about 0.47% falls within the top ten clones. The same data also went into a second study, on yellow fever vaccine responses in identical twins.

Sequencing was performed on CD4+ T cells sorted from blood. The receptors come from a woman between 18 and 29 years old in good health.

The sample holds a few counts of this clonotype. The chain employs TRBV20-1 and TRBJ2-5, with 8 bases aligning to TRBD2. The junction had 6 bases not matched to a gene; V was cut back by 8 bases and J by 4 bases. Germline V gene sequence: CDR1 DFQATT, CDR2 SNEGSKA (reference sequence). This CDR3 comprises 12 residues. The CDR3 is CSLSSGGETQYF. CDR3 DNA: TGCAGTCTCTCGAGCGGGGGAGAGACCCAGTACTTC.

This chain joins TRBV29-1 and TRBJ2-2; 8 nucleotides align to TRBD2. V lost 4 bases and J lost 0; bases outside the gene matches: 13. The germline CDR1 and CDR2 sequences are SQVTM and ANQGSEA. The CDR3 totals 18 residues. CDR3 in amino acids: CSVAKASLAGSNTGELFF. The CDR3 DNA reads TGCAGCGTTGCCAAAGCTTCCCTAGCGGGTTCGAACACCGGGGAGCTGTTTTTT.

This clonotype was detected only a few times. The chain recombines TRBV7-9 with TRBJ2-7; D could derive from TRBD1 or TRBD2 (5 bases each). Germline CDR1 is SEHNR and CDR2 is FQNEAQ (reference sequence). V was cut by 4 bases and J by 0 bases, with 10 bases left in between. The CDR3 is made up of 14 amino acids. For the CDR3, the DNA is TGTGCCAGCAGCTCTCCGGGACCCTCCTACGAGCAGTACTTC. Translated, it gives CASSSPGPSYEQYF.

About this clonotype itself: An end of the junction does not agree with germline; a read error may underlie this. The chain combines TRBV7-9 with TRBJ2-6; 8 bases agree with TRBD1. CDR3 length: 16 amino acids. Per the germline V gene, CDR1 is SEHNR and CDR2 is FQNEAQ (reference sequence). CDR3: CASSLAQGAGANVRTF. Written as DNA, the CDR3 is TGTGCCAGCAGCTTGGCCCAGGGGGCTGGGGCCAACGTCCGGACTTTC.

A single count supports this clonotype. This rearrangement joins TRBV6-1 to TRBJ2-5; TRBD2 is a possible D gene (6 bases). This CDR3 spans 14 amino acids. Germline CDR1 is MNHNS and CDR2 is SASEGT. The V and J ends lost 7 bases and 5 bases respectively, with 17 bases between them. Written as DNA, the CDR3 is TGTGCCAGCAAGGGACTCAGGGTCGGGGAGACCCAGTACTTC. Its translation is CASKGLRVGETQYF.

This clonotype has ten or more counts. This rearrangement joins TRBV11-2 to TRBJ2-2; D gene unclear. There are 18 residues in the CDR3. Trimming left V 1 base short and J 3 bases short, with 18 bases between. Germline CDR1 is SGHAT and CDR2 is FQNNGV. Here the CDR3 reads CASSLGRWFSDDTGELFF. CDR3 sequence (DNA): TGTGCCAGCAGCTTAGGTCGTTGGTTCAGCGATGACACCGGGGAGCTGTTTTTT.

This clonotype has a handful of counts. This chain connects TRBV5-5 to TRBJ1-4; D uncertain. This CDR3 is built from 16 residues. The V end lost 0 bases, the J end lost 0 bases, and 9 bases lay between the germline ends. From germline, CDR1 is SGHKS and CDR2 YYEKEE (reference sequence). The CDR3 DNA reads as TGTGCCAGCAGCTTGGCCGGAGGTGCAACTAATGAAAAACTGTTTTTT. Translated: CASSLAGGATNEKLFF.

This clonotype appeared a few times. The V gene is TRBV7-9, the J gene TRBJ2-2; 8 positions match TRBD2. V gave up 4 bases and J gave up 4 bases; unmatched junction bases: 8. This CDR3 comprises 16 residues. CDR1 and CDR2 from the germline V gene are SEHNR and FQNEAQ (reference sequence). The CDR3 here is CASSSPGLGGTGELFF. In DNA form, the CDR3 reads TGTGCCAGCAGCTCTCCGGGACTAGGAGGCACCGGGGAGCTGTTTTTT.

The J gene is TRBJ2-1, the V gene TRBV5-4, with 12 bases lining up with TRBD1. The junction had 6 bases not matched to a gene; V was cut back by 5 bases and J by 6 bases. In germline, CDR1 is SGHNT, CDR2 YYREEE (reference sequence). The CDR3 extends over 15 amino acids. CDR3 sequence reads: CASSQPGQGANEQFF. In DNA form, the CDR3 reads TGTGCCAGCAGTCAACCGGGACAGGGGGCCAATGAGCAGTTCTTC.

The chain carries TRBV28 and TRBJ2-3; TRBD1 aligns across 9 bases. This CDR3 contains 16 residues. In germline, CDR1 is MDHEN, CDR2 SYDVKM. With 4 bases clipped from V and 1 base from J, the junction kept 6 bases outside the gene matches. CDR3 region: CASSSAGTGRTDTQYF. The CDR3 DNA reads TGTGCCAGCAGTTCTGCCGGGACAGGGCGCACAGATACGCAGTATTTT.

This clonotype occurred a few times. V is TRBV20-1 and J is TRBJ2-7, with 11 positions matching TRBD2. CDR3 size: 15 residues. Germline loops: CDR1 DFQATT, CDR2 SNEGSKA (reference sequence). Trimming cost V 3 bases and J 6 bases; bases outside gene matches: 10. This CDR3 reads CSARLTGTSGAEQYF. The DNA of the CDR3 is TGCAGTGCTAGGTTGACCGGGACTAGCGGCGCCGAGCAGTACTTC.

This clonotype was seen only a few times. The CDR3 DNA reads TGTGCCAGCAGCTTACGGTTGCCGGGGGGGACCGGGGAGCTGTTTTTT. It codes for CASSLRLPGGTGELFF. The chain couples TRBV11-2 to TRBJ2-2; the match to TRBD2 covers 8 bases. V lost 2 bases to trimming and J lost 5 bases; unmatched junction nucleotides: 7. CDR1 and CDR2 from the germline V gene are SGHAT and FQNNGV. The length of the CDR3 is 16 residues.

This chain connects TRBV5-5 to TRBJ2-1, with TRBD2 matching over 13 bases. From germline, CDR1 is SGHKS and CDR2 YYEKEE (reference sequence). CDR3 length equals 17 residues. With 2 bases clipped from V and 8 bases from J, the junction kept 10 bases outside the gene matches. In DNA, the CDR3 is TGTGCCAGCAGCTTATTTCTCCCGGGACTAGCGGGACATGAGCAGTTCTTC. It yields the protein CASSLFLPGLAGHEQFF.

The chain is built from TRBV29-1 and TRBJ2-5, with 7 nucleotides matching TRBD1. The germline CDR1 and CDR2 sequences are SQVTM and ANQGSEA. Unmatched junction bases numbered 8, after V lost 2 bases and J lost 5 bases. This CDR3 is 14 amino acids long. This chain's CDR3 is CSVERSGGRETQYF. The CDR3 nucleotides read TGCAGCGTTGAAAGGTCAGGGGGAAGGGAGACCCAGTACTTC.

This clonotype was found a few times. V gene TRBV14 combines with J gene TRBJ1-2, with unresolved D. The CDR3 is 12 amino acids. The V end was cut by 4 bases, the J end by 4 bases, with 7 bases between. CDR1 is SGHDN, CDR2 FVKESK, per germline. This CDR3 reads CASSRDTYGYTF. The DNA of the CDR3 is TGTGCCAGCAGCCGAGACACCTATGGCTACACCTTC.

This clonotype has more than one count but fewer than ten. The chain combines TRBV20-1 with TRBJ1-4, with D perhaps TRBD1 (5 bases). CDR3 size: 15 residues. Trimming shortened V by 3 bases and J by 8 bases, and 19 bases separated the two germline ends. Germline lookup yields CDR1 DFQATT and CDR2 SNEGSKA (reference sequence). In DNA, the CDR3 is TGCAGTGCTAGCGTAGGGACTGCATTTGGCGAAAAACTGTTTTTT. Translation: CSASVGTAFGEKLFF.

This clonotype has more than one count but fewer than ten. This chain links TRBV6-6 with TRBJ2-7, with D perhaps assigned TRBD1 or TRBD2 (6 bases each). The CDR3 loop spans 13 amino acids. The ends were cut back, 6 bases at V and 1 base at J, with 10 bases in the middle. The germline V gene has CDR1 MNHNY and CDR2 SVGAGI (reference sequence). CDR3 sequence: CASSAGHSYEQYV. The CDR3 DNA is TGTGCCAGCAGCGCGGGACATTCCTACGAGCAGTACGTC.

This clonotype was counted only a few times. The chain employs TRBV6-2 or TRBV6-3 and TRBJ2-5; 15 bases line up with TRBD2. V gave up 6 bases and J gave up 1 base; unmatched junction bases: 6. Per germline, CDR1 MNHEY and CDR2 SVGEGT. The CDR3 contains 17 residues. The CDR3 coding sequence is TGTGCCAGCAGAACGGGACTAGCGGGAGGAGGCCAAGAGACCCAGTACTTC. This sequence encodes CASRTGLAGGGQETQYF.

The J gene is TRBJ2-7, the V gene TRBV5-1; no reliable D call. V lost 7 bases and J 2 bases, leaving 7 bases between the germline ends. The CDR3 contains 11 residues. The germline V gene encodes CDR1 SGHRS and CDR2 YFSETQ. The DNA for the CDR3 is TGCGCCAGCGCCGGAGCCTACGAGCAGTACTTC. Its protein product is CASAGAYEQYF.

This clonotype has more than one count but fewer than ten. This sequence joins TRBV6-1 and TRBJ2-7, with D possibly being TRBD1 or TRBD2 (5 bases each). The CDR3 is 16 amino acids. Germline lookup yields CDR1 MNHNS and CDR2 SASEGT. Trimming removed 6 bases from V and 0 bases from J, with 18 bases in between. The CDR3 is CASSPVKGSHSYEQYF. The CDR3, as DNA: TGTGCCAGCAGCCCGGTTAAGGGGAGCCACTCCTACGAGCAGTACTTC.

The rearrangement links TRBV20-1 to TRBJ2-5, with D maybe TRBD1 (6 bases). Germline assignment: CDR1 DFQATT and CDR2 SNEGSKA (reference sequence). The CDR3 has 13 amino acids. V gave up 0 bases and J gave up 4 bases, with 9 bases separating them. CDR3 in DNA: TGCAGTGCTAGAGACCAAGGGGGAGAGACCCAGTACTTC. Protein: CSARDQGGETQYF.

This clonotype has more than one count but fewer than ten. The genes are TRBV24-1 and TRBJ2-3; D is unclear. Trimming stripped 6 bases from V and 3 bases from J, with 9 bases between. This CDR3 has 13 amino acids. Germline CDR1 and CDR2: KGHDR and SFDVKD. DNA of the CDR3: TGTGCCACCAGTTGGGGTCCTACAGATACGCAGTATTTT. Protein product: CATSWGPTDTQYF.

Worth noting for this clonotype: A much larger clone lies one base from this, so it may be a read error. V and J are TRBV29-1 and TRBJ2-5; D not certain. Between the trimmed V and J ends, which lost 6 bases and 4 bases, there was a span of 15 bases. CDR1 is SQVTM and CDR2 is ANQGSEA in the germline V gene. This CDR3 has 13 residues. This chain's CDR3 is CSVQTPRLETQYF. In nucleotides, the CDR3 is TGCAGCGTGCAGACGCCGAGGTTAGAGACCCAGTACTTC.

The rearrangement uses TRBV6-1 and TRBJ2-3; D is possibly TRBD2 (5 bases). V was trimmed by 5 bases and J by 0 bases, leaving 15 bases between them. There are 16 residues in the CDR3. Germline V lookup: CDR1 MNHNS, CDR2 SASEGT. CDR3 sequence: CASSPNSVLSTDTQYF. CDR3 DNA sequence: TGTGCCAGCAGTCCCAATAGCGTTTTGAGCACAGATACGCAGTATTTT.

The CDR3 loop is CSARGTENTGELFF. The CDR3 DNA sequence: TGCAGTGCTAGAGGGACTGAAAACACCGGGGAGCTGTTTTTT. The rearrangement links TRBV20-1 to TRBJ2-2; D possibly corresponds to TRBD2 (5 bases). The CDR3 contains 14 residues. The V gene lost 1 base and the J gene lost 2 bases, with 8 bases spanning the gap. Germline CDR1 reads DFQATT; CDR2 reads SNEGSKA (reference sequence).

This clonotype has more than one count but fewer than ten. The chain couples TRBV9 to TRBJ1-2; unclear D gene. This CDR3 region has 14 residues. The germline CDR1 and CDR2 sequences are SGDLS and YYNGEE. The V end was cut by 0 bases, the J end by 10 bases, with 16 bases between. Written as DNA, the CDR3 is TGTGCCAGCAGCGTAGGGGTAGGTGATACCAACTACACCTTC. Its protein product is CASSVGVGDTNYTF. The full variable domain, with the rest looked up from reference TRBV9 and TRBJ1-2, is DSGVTQTPKHLITATGQRVTLRCSPRSGDLSVYWYQQSLDQGLQFLIQYYNGEERAKGNILERFSAQQFPDLHSELNLSSLELGDSALYFCASSVGVGDTNYTFGSGTRLTVV.

This chain connects TRBV12-3 or TRBV12-4 to TRBJ2-7; D perhaps matches TRBD2 (5 bases). The CDR3 spans 13 residues. V lost 6 bases, J lost 2 bases, and 11 bases lay in between. CDR3: CASSPDYPYEQYF. CDR3 sequence (DNA): TGTGCCAGCAGCCCCGACTATCCCTACGAGCAGTACTTC.

In this sample, this clonotype turned up a few times. The chain combines TRBV20-1 with TRBJ2-5, with D possibly being TRBD2 (5 bases). The CDR3 is 16 amino acids. V was cut by 0 bases and J by 5 bases, with 19 bases left in between. Germline values: CDR1 DFQATT, CDR2 SNEGSKA (reference sequence). The CDR3: CSARDEGGGRWETQYF. The CDR3 DNA reads as TGCAGTGCTAGAGATGAGGGCGGCGGAAGATGGGAGACCCAGTACTTC.

The table lists this clonotype with a few counts. The chain employs TRBV3-1 and TRBJ2-4; D is perhaps TRBD1 (5 bases). V shed 1 base and J shed 14 bases, with 12 bases lying between them. The V gene's germline CDR1 is LGHDT and CDR2 YNNKEL (reference sequence). CDR3 length: 12 amino acids. The CDR3 nucleotides are TGTGCCAGCAGCCAAGGGTCCCAGGACAAGTACTTC. The encoded protein is CASSQGSQDKYF.

This clonotype was picked up a small number of times. The genes are TRBV28 and TRBJ2-1; a possible D gene is TRBD1 (6 bases). V was shortened by 7 bases and J by 7 bases, with 20 bases between the two germline ends. This CDR3 contains 15 residues. Germline lookup yields CDR1 MDHEN and CDR2 SYDVKM. The CDR3 sequence is CASTPYGFTGNEQFF. The CDR3 region has the DNA TGTGCCAGCACCCCCTATGGCTTTACAGGGAATGAGCAGTTCTTC.